This TCR beta chain appears in the sequencing data of a study of T cells in Graves' hyperthyroidism and ophthalmopathy. Study outcomes and limitations: A model built on 13 V-J features separated ophthalmopathy from stable hyperthyroidism.

On this clonotype itself: Its cognate antigen is unknown.

Deletions cut 6 bases from V and 7 bases from J, with 12 bases between. In germline, CDR1 is MNHNS, CDR2 SASEGT. This CDR3 is built from 12 residues. Amplification of TCR beta CDR3 regions used RNA as the template. HTBI primers drove first-round RT-PCR of the TCR CDR3. MiXCR, run by TCRdb on the multiplex PCR reads, gives a single entry per CDR3 protein. The sample lists about 640,000 distinct CDR3 sequences; 20% to 25% were seen once. This receptor was taken from a man aged 25 to 45 with Graves' ophthalmopathy. This sequence joins TRBV6-1 and TRBJ1-2; the D is unclear. The sequenced sample consisted of blood. DNA of the CDR3: TGTGCCAGCAGGGTGGGGAGAACTGGCTACACCTTC. Protein sequence: CASRVGRTGYTF.